The 24 T cell receptor beta chains in this list originate from one sample, sequenced in a study of T cells in Graves' hyperthyroidism and ophthalmopathy. Regions amplified from RNA transcripts were the TCR beta CDR3 regions. Primed by the HTBI set, a first-round RT-PCR was run on the TCR CDR3. TCRdb independently ran MiXCR on the multiplex PCR reads; one entry per CDR3 protein. This sample has hundreds of thousands of distinct CDR3 sequences; 38% occur once, and the top ten carry around 10%. Specimen: blood. The receptor source for this set is a man between 18 and 35 years old with Graves' hyperthyroidism.

V and J are TRBV19 and TRBJ2-2; no definite D call. The CDR3 covers 15 residues. With 7 bases removed from V and 6 bases from J, the gap between germline ends came to 18 bases. CDR1 is LNHDA and CDR2 is SQIVND in the germline V gene (reference sequence). The CDR3 DNA follows: TGTGCCAGTACTTGGGAAGGGATGATTGCCGGGGAGCTGTTTTTT. This translates into CASTWEGMIAGELFF.

As to this clonotype: Relative to the germline gene, one junction end is altered; a read error may explain this. The chain links TRBV2 to TRBJ2-2, with 11 bases fitting TRBD2. CDR1 and CDR2 from the germline V gene are SNHLY and FYNNEI. The CDR3 is 16 amino acids. CDR3 sequence (DNA): TGTGCCAGCAGCGTGGGACTAGCGGACAACATCGGGGAGCTGTTTTTT. This sequence encodes CASSVGLADNIGELFF.

This clonotype has just a few counts. This sequence joins TRBV19 and TRBJ2-7; D ambiguous. Germline CDR1 reads LNHDA; CDR2 reads SQIVND (reference sequence). The CDR3 has 13 residues. V was shortened by 3 bases and J by 1 base, with 7 bases between the two germline ends. The CDR3 is CASSIRLSYEQYF. CDR3 DNA: TGTGCCAGTAGTATTCGGTTATCCTACGAGCAGTACTTC.

The chain uses TRBV2 and TRBJ1-1; 7 bases align to TRBD1. Germline V gene lookup returns CDR1 SNHLY and CDR2 FYNNEI. The CDR3 is 12 amino acids. V trimming: 9 bases; J trimming: 5 bases; junction bases outside the gene matches: 6. CDR3 sequence reads: CARRQGRTEAFF. The CDR3 DNA reads as TGTGCCAGACGACAGGGTAGAACTGAAGCTTTCTTT.

The J gene is TRBJ1-2, the V gene TRBV7-2; unclear D gene. Germline CDR1 and CDR2: SGHTA and FQGNSA. This CDR3 contains 16 residues. V dropped 1 base and J dropped 8 bases, with 20 bases sitting between them. The CDR3 is CASSLGVFGVAGGYTF. CDR3 bases: TGTGCCAGCAGCTTAGGCGTTTTCGGAGTGGCGGGGGGCTACACCTTC.

The chain uses TRBV25-1 and TRBJ1-1; perhaps TRBD1 as D (5 bases). Trimming left V 6 bases short and J 4 bases short, with 15 bases between. This CDR3 contains 14 residues. Germline V lookup: CDR1 MGHDK, CDR2 SYGVNS. The CDR3 nucleotides are TGTGCCAGCAGGCCCCGAATCGGGGGCACTGAAGCTTTCTTT. Amino acid sequence: CASRPRIGGTEAFF.

This clonotype has a count of ten or more. The V call is TRBV29-1, the J call TRBJ2-2; D gene ambiguous. This CDR3 spans 13 amino acids. The germline V gene has CDR1 SQVTM and CDR2 ANQGSEA. With 1 base removed from V and 0 bases from J, the gap between germline ends came to 3 bases. The DNA for the CDR3 is TGCAGCGTTGAAGGGTCGAACACCGGGGAGCTGTTTTTT. It encodes CSVEGSNTGELFF.

The rearrangement links TRBV9 to TRBJ1-6; 9 bases are a match to TRBD1. The V gene's germline CDR1 is SGDLS and CDR2 YYNGEE. This CDR3 has 15 amino acids. J lost 8 bases, V lost 4 bases, and 7 bases had no gene match. CDR3 in amino acids: CASSLTGGRYSPLHF. The CDR3 DNA sequence: TGTGCCAGCAGCCTTACAGGGGGCAGGTATTCACCCCTCCACTTT.

This clonotype is a singleton in its sample. V gene TRBV25-1 combines with J gene TRBJ2-2; no definite D call. The ends were cut back, 6 bases at V and 4 bases at J, with 15 bases in the middle. This CDR3 is 15 amino acids long. Per the germline V gene, CDR1 is MGHDK and CDR2 is SYGVNS. The CDR3 bases are TGTGCCAGCAGCCCGCCCGATCCGAGCACCGGGGAGCTGTTTTTT. Its protein product is CASSPPDPSTGELFF.

The chain has TRBV12-3 or TRBV12-4 and TRBJ2-6, with no clear D. The CDR3 sequence is 14 residues long. V gave up 8 bases and J gave up 1 base, with 9 bases separating them. CDR3 protein: CASAILSGANVLTF. The CDR3 DNA reads TGTGCCAGCGCCATTCTTTCTGGGGCCAACGTCCTGACTTTC.

With regard to this clonotype: One end of the junction fails to match germline, which may point to a read error. The chain carries TRBV19 and TRBJ1-2; TRBD1 matches 9 bases. The V gene's germline CDR1 is LNHDA and CDR2 SQIVND (reference sequence). The CDR3 sequence is 15 residues long. The CDR3, as DNA: TGTACCAGTAGTATCCTAGGGACAGGGCAGTCTGGCTACACCTTC. Translating it yields CTSSILGTGQSGYTF.

The chain is built from TRBV10-3 and TRBJ1-4; no clear D. Trimming shortened V by 6 bases and J by 8 bases, and 10 bases separated the two germline ends. The CDR3 loop spans 12 amino acids. Germline assignment: CDR1 ENHRY and CDR2 SYGVKD. The CDR3 sequence is CAISRQGEKLFF. The CDR3 region has the DNA TGTGCCATCAGCCGTCAAGGAGAAAAACTGTTTTTT.

This clonotype appeared many times. Here the CDR3 DNA reads TGCAGTGCCCTACCTCGGTTAGCGGGGCGACAAGAGACCCAGTACTTC. Translated: CSALPRLAGRQETQYF. V and J are TRBV20-1 and TRBJ2-5, with 8 bases identical to TRBD2. Germline lookup yields CDR1 DFQATT and CDR2 SNEGSKA (reference sequence). This CDR3 comprises 16 residues. The ends lost 6 bases at V and 2 bases at J; junction bases unmatched: 14.

This clonotype was counted many times. The chain carries TRBV7-8 and TRBJ1-1, with D hard to call. The germline gives CDR1 SGHVS, CDR2 FQNEAQ. Trimming took 3 bases from V and 4 from J, leaving 15 bases between them. The CDR3 totals 15 residues. CDR3: CASSLASPRSTEAFF. In nucleotides, the CDR3 is TGTGCCAGCAGCTTGGCCTCCCCCAGGTCCACTGAAGCTTTCTTT.

This clonotype was recorded many times. V is TRBV2 and J is TRBJ1-4, with TRBD1 as a possible D gene (5 bases). The length of the CDR3 is 15 residues. V lost 3 bases, J lost 5 bases, and 13 bases lay in between. The V gene's germline CDR1 is SNHLY and CDR2 FYNNEI. CDR3 region: CASSDLGDMNEKLFF. DNA of the CDR3: TGTGCCAGCAGTGATCTGGGGGATATGAATGAAAAACTGTTTTTT.

With regard to this clonotype: This may stem from a read error, because a much larger clone lies one nucleotide away. The chain joins TRBV7-3 to TRBJ2-5; D unclear. This CDR3 is 13 amino acids long. The germline gives CDR1 SGHTA, CDR2 FQGTGA. CDR3 DNA: TGTGCCGGCAGCTTAAGTATGGGAGAGACCCAGTACTTC. It translates to CAGSLSMGETQYF.

This clonotype has more than one count but fewer than ten. The rearrangement links TRBV9 to TRBJ1-4; TRBD1 matches 8 bases. The CDR3 sequence is 14 residues long. Germline V gene lookup returns CDR1 SGDLS and CDR2 YYNGEE. J was trimmed by 8 bases and V by 4 bases; bases with no gene match: 7. CDR3 region: CASSQRTGTEKLFF. DNA for the CDR3: TGTGCCAGCAGCCAGCGGACAGGGACAGAAAAACTGTTTTTT.

For this clonotype: This may be a read error: a much more frequent sequence differs by one nucleotide. The chain employs TRBV7-9 and TRBJ1-1; TRBD1 matches at 8 bases. The germline gives CDR1 SEHNR, CDR2 FQNEAQ (reference sequence). CDR3 length: 15 residues. The CDR3 region has the DNA TGTGCCGGCAGGATGATAGACAGGGGCTACGATGGAGCTTTCTTT. This gives the protein CAGRMIDRGYDGAFF.

The chain has TRBV7-3 and TRBJ2-5; no clear D. This CDR3 region has 13 residues. V was shortened by 1 base and J by 4 bases, with 7 bases between the two germline ends. CDR1 is SGHTA and CDR2 is FQGTGA in the germline V gene. CDR3 nucleotides: TGTGCCAGCAGCTTAAACCACCGAGAGACCCAGTACTTC. Amino acid sequence: CASSLNHRETQYF.

The chain links TRBV5-1 to TRBJ2-7; D unclear. In germline, CDR1 is SGHRS, CDR2 YFSETQ. V lost 0 bases and J 8 bases, leaving 12 bases between the germline ends. The CDR3 loop spans 13 amino acids. As DNA, the CDR3 is TGCGCCAGCAGCTTGGGCAGGCCTATTAAGCAGTACTTC. Its protein is CASSLGRPIKQYF.

V usage is TRBV2 and J usage is TRBJ1-3, with TRBD1 as a possible D gene (6 bases). The V gene's germline CDR1 is SNHLY and CDR2 FYNNEI. CDR3 size: 15 residues. V was trimmed by 5 bases and J by 4 bases, leaving 15 bases between them. The CDR3 loop is CASSRKGGAGNTIYF. The CDR3 coding sequence is TGTGCCAGCAGTCGAAAGGGGGGGGCCGGAAACACCATATATTTT.

There are many counts of this clonotype. V is TRBV7-6 and J is TRBJ1-4, with 7 bases aligning to TRBD1. After removal of 5 bases from V and 8 bases from J, the junction contained 8 bases not matched to a gene. The V gene's germline CDR1 is SGHVS and CDR2 FNYEAQ. The length of the CDR3 is 14 residues. CDR3 bases: TGTGCCAGCAGCAAGGGGGCTGAGGGCGAAAAACTGTTTTTT. This translates into CASSKGAEGEKLFF.

This clonotype appeared many times. The chain is built from TRBV7-2 and TRBJ1-1; D unresolved. The length of the CDR3 is 14 residues. Trimming removed 3 bases from V and 1 base from J, with 9 bases in between. The V gene's germline CDR1 is SGHTA and CDR2 FQGNSA. The chain's CDR3 is CASSFFDRNTEAFF. Written as DNA, the CDR3 is TGTGCCAGCAGCTTCTTCGACCGGAACACTGAAGCTTTCTTT.

This clonotype was detected ten times or more. This chain connects TRBV19 to TRBJ1-5, with D unclear. The V and J ends lost 7 bases and 0 bases respectively, with 10 bases between them. Germline values: CDR1 LNHDA, CDR2 SQIVND (reference sequence). The CDR3 has 14 residues. The DNA for the CDR3 is TGTGCCAGTACTAGTGTTTATAGCAATCAGCCCCAGCATTTT. Amino acid sequence: CASTSVYSNQPQHF.